The rows below give T cell receptor beta chains drawn from one sample of a study of T cells in Graves' hyperthyroidism and ophthalmopathy. Each CDR3 protein is one row after TCRdb ran MiXCR on the multiplex PCR reads. The profile shows roughly 380,000 distinct CDR3 sequences, approximately 14% of them singletons. The source material was blood. The receptor set was obtained from a woman aged 55-69 years with Graves' hyperthyroidism. The CDR3 runs from the conserved cysteine through the conserved F or W. Fields, in order: CDR3 length, D gene, clone size, J gene, V gene, CDR3 protein, CDR3 DNA. The D gene is left open where the match is weak. Where a row states a size, it is once, few, many or the class of an expanded clone; other rows omit it.

13 - few TRBJ1-1 TRBV20-1 CRARTPVDTEAFF TGCAGGGCCCGGACACCAGTTGACACTGAAGCTTTCTTT
14 TRBD2 many TRBJ2-7 TRBV2 CASRNSGSQYEQYF TGTGCCAGCAGGAATAGCGGGAGCCAGTACGAGCAGTACTTC
15 - many TRBJ2-7 TRBV7-8 CASSLVAGAGVEQYF TGTGCCAGCAGCTTAGTAGCCGGGGCCGGAGTAGAGCAGTACTTC
16 TRBD1 - TRBJ2-2 TRBV7-3 CASSLNRGPLGGELFF TGTGCCAGCAGCTTAAACAGGGGGCCTCTTGGCGGGGAGCTGTTTTTT
14 - many TRBJ1-4 TRBV25-1 CASSEPDRREKLFF TGTGCCAGCAGTGAACCGGACAGACGCGAAAAACTGTTTTTT
13 - many TRBJ2-5 TRBV18 CASSVQGGETQYF TGTGCCAGCTCAGTCCAGGGAGGCGAGACCCAGTACTTC
20 TRBD2 many TRBJ2-4 TRBV7-7 CASSLVGAGDPNLAKNIQYF TGTGCTAGCAGCTTGGTTGGAGCGGGAGACCCCAACCTAGCCAAAAACATTCAGTACTTC
17 TRBD1 few TRBJ2-5 TRBV20-1 CSARDSSPDRGQETQYF TGCAGTGCTAGAGATTCATCTCCGGACAGGGGACAAGAGACCCAGTACTTC
14 - many TRBJ1-1 TRBV10-3 CAISAGVMNTEAFF TGTGCCATCAGCGCCGGTGTCATGAACACTGAAGCTTTCTTT
13 TRBD2 many TRBJ2-3 TRBV20-1 CSAPLAGTDTQYF TGCAGTGCCCCGCTAGCGGGGACAGATACGCAGTATTTT
12 TRBD2 many TRBJ2-1 TRBV29-1 CSVEGLADEQFF TGCAGCGTTGAAGGGCTAGCGGATGAGCAGTTCTTC
14 TRBD2 many TRBJ2-1 TRBV11-2 CASSAGVPGNEQFF TGTGCCAGCAGCGCGGGAGTTCCTGGCAATGAGCAGTTCTTC
13 - - TRBJ2-1 TRBV2 CASTQDGYNEQFF TGTGCCAGCACCCAGGACGGTTACAATGAGCAGTTCTTC
13 - many TRBJ2-3 TRBV30 CAWDRMGTDTQYF TGTGCCTGGGACAGGATGGGCACAGATACGCAGTATTTT
17 TRBD1 few TRBJ1-4 TRBV5-1 CASSLGGGFATNEKLFF TGCGCCAGCAGCTTGGGAGGGGGCTTTGCAACTAATGAAAAACTGTTTTTT
15 - many TRBJ2-7 TRBV11-2 CASSRGADSPYEQYF TGTGCCAGCAGCCGAGGGGCCGACAGCCCCTACGAGCAGTACTTC
11 - few TRBJ2-4 TRBV19 CASSIEGIQYF TGTGCCAGTAGTATTGAGGGCATTCAGTACTTC
16 - - TRBJ2-1 TRBV12-3/TRBV12-4 CASSLPPGAGYNEQFF TGTGCCAGCAGTTTACCCCCAGGGGCGGGGTACAATGAGCAGTTCTTC
15 TRBD2 many TRBJ2-1 TRBV20-1 CSARELAGTYNEQFF TGCAGTGCTAGGGAACTAGCGGGTACCTACAATGAGCAGTTCTTC
15 - many TRBJ2-7 TRBV5-1 CASSWGWGETYEQYF TGCGCCAGCAGCTGGGGTTGGGGGGAGACCTACGAGCAGTACTTC
14 TRBD1 many TRBJ2-5 TRBV19 CASSSLTGGETQYF TGTGCCAGTAGTTCCCTGACAGGGGGCGAGACCCAGTACTTC
17 TRBD2 many TRBJ2-5 TRBV28 CASNFPTSGSARETQYF TGTGCCAGCAATTTCCCGACTAGCGGGAGCGCCCGAGAGACCCAGTACTTC
14 - many TRBJ2-3 TRBV19 CASRAFTSTDTQYF TGTGCCAGTAGGGCCTTCACTAGCACAGATACGCAGTATTTT
15 TRBD1 few TRBJ1-4 TRBV18 CAGSRSTGSNEKLFF TGTGCCGGCTCACGTTCGACAGGGTCTAATGAAAAACTGTTTTTT
15 TRBD2 - TRBJ2-3 TRBV7-3 CASSLAGLAADTQYF TGTGCCAGCAGCCTAGCCGGACTAGCGGCAGATACGCAGTATTTT
16 TRBD1 many TRBJ1-2 TRBV10-3 CAIMGLGLTGGYGYTF TGTGCCATCATGGGCCTCGGCCTCACAGGGGGCTATGGCTACACCTTC
14 - - TRBJ1-1 TRBV4-2 CASSQGEANTEAFF TGTGCCAGCAGCCAAGGGGAGGCGAACACTGAAGCTTTCTTT
14 - - TRBJ2-7 TRBV27 CASSLLGRLQKQYF TGTGCCAGCAGTTTATTAGGACGGCTCCAAAAGCAGTACTTC
15 - many TRBJ1-5 TRBV2 CASSEGSESNQPQHF TGTGCCAGCAGTGAAGGCAGCGAGAGCAATCAGCCCCAGCATTTT
16 - many TRBJ1-2 TRBV19 CASTPQTRGYGYGYTF TGTGCCAGTACCCCCCAGACTAGGGGGTATGGCTATGGCTACACCTTC
18 TRBD2 many TRBJ2-7 TRBV3-1 CASSRYTSGRTQSYEQYF TGTGCCAGCAGCCGTTACACTAGCGGGAGGACGCAATCCTACGAGCAGTACTTC
13 TRBD2 many TRBJ2-5 TRBV28 CASSSGGQETQYF TGTGCCAGCAGTTCGGGGGGGCAAGAGACCCAGTACTTC
12 - many TRBJ2-1 TRBV3-1 CASSQNDNEQFF TGTGCCAGCAGCCAAAACGACAATGAGCAGTTCTTC
11 - many TRBJ2-1 TRBV20-1 CSAKRYNEQFF TGCAGTGCCAAGCGTTACAATGAGCAGTTCTTC
15 TRBD2 few TRBJ2-1 TRBV20-1 CSANRLAGLLNEQFF TGCAGTGCAAATCGACTAGCGGGGCTTCTCAATGAGCAGTTCTTC
15 - many TRBJ2-1 TRBV5-1 CASSPPSGSINEQFF TGCGCCAGCAGCCCGCCCAGCGGATCTATTAATGAGCAGTTCTTC
14 - many TRBJ1-5 TRBV18 CASSPVYQNQPQHF TGTGCCAGCTCACCTGTGTATCAGAATCAGCCCCAGCATTTT
14 TRBD1 many TRBJ2-5 TRBV7-3 CASSTGTGFETQYF TGTGCCAGCAGCACAGGGACAGGGTTCGAGACCCAGTACTTC
15 - few TRBJ1-5 TRBV27 CASSPTADKNQPQHF TGTGCCAGCAGTCCTACAGCGGACAAGAATCAGCCCCAGCATTTT
14 TRBD1 many TRBJ2-7 TRBV2 CASSGRRQGNEQYF TGTGCCAGCAGTGGAAGGCGACAGGGAAACGAGCAGTACTTC
13 - many TRBJ1-5 TRBV30 CAWSEQGYQPQHF TGTGCCTGGAGTGAGCAGGGGTACCAGCCCCAGCATTTT
14 - few TRBJ1-1 TRBV19 CASSIRGFGAEAFF TGTGCCAGTAGTATCAGGGGCTTCGGGGCTGAAGCTTTCTTT
13 TRBD1 many TRBJ2-7 TRBV10-3 CAIMTGGSYEQYF TGTGCCATCATGACAGGGGGGTCCTACGAGCAGTACTTC
13 - - TRBJ2-1 TRBV7-9 CASSLIPGDEQFF TGTGCCAGCAGCTTAATTCCGGGCGATGAGCAGTTCTTC
14 - - TRBJ2-1 TRBV7-9 CASSSPVRINEQFF TGTGCCAGCAGTTCCCCGGTCCGAATCAATGAGCAGTTCTTC
14 - many TRBJ2-7 TRBV3-1 CASSHGTMESEQYF TGTGCCAGCAGCCACGGGACCATGGAGAGCGAGCAGTACTTC
15 TRBD1 many TRBJ2-5 TRBV3-1 CASSQGPGQQETQYF TGTGCCAGCAGCCAAGGACCGGGACAGCAAGAGACCCAGTACTTC